The rows below give T cell receptor beta chains drawn from one sample of a study of T cells expressing NK-cell markers. After re-calling the 5' RACE reads, TCRdb lists one entry per CDR3 protein, DNA absent. The sample totals about 260,000 distinct CDR3 sequences. Sequenced material: blood T cells: a sorted CD56 or NKG2C T cell subset, CD4+ or CD8+ T cells, or bulk PBMC T cells (not recorded which). These receptors were taken from a man between 18 and 29 years old in good health. CDR3s include the opening cysteine and the closing phenylalanine or tryptophan.

V gene	J gene	CDR3 protein
TRBV27	TRBJ2-3	CASSSLDSRTDTQYF
TRBV18	TRBJ1-2	CASSTPEGRMGRSYGYTF
TRBV19	TRBJ2-7	CASSWRSSGTYEQYF
TRBV12-3/TRBV12-4	TRBJ2-1	CASSLGRQGAYNEQFF
TRBV12-3/TRBV12-4	TRBJ1-6	CASSWIVGNSPLHF
TRBV5-1	TRBJ2-1	CASSLAGIGSYNEQFF
TRBV12-3/TRBV12-4	TRBJ2-3	CASSPYPLTGGADTQYF
TRBV12-3/TRBV12-4	TRBJ1-5	CASSLVGRRDQPQHF
TRBV3-1	TRBJ2-1	CASSQGLDGDEQFF
TRBV11-2	TRBJ2-4	CASSPLARVPIGKNIQYF
TRBV12-3/TRBV12-4	TRBJ2-7	CASSSLAGATYEQYF
TRBV29-1	TRBJ2-1	CSARPGFGSYNEQFF
TRBV12-3/TRBV12-4	TRBJ1-1	CASKTTAEAFF
TRBV6-2/TRBV6-3	TRBJ2-1	CASTGTGGYNEQFF
TRBV20-1	TRBJ2-7	CSASRLMGEQYF
TRBV10-3	TRBJ2-1	CAISGQGMDEQFF